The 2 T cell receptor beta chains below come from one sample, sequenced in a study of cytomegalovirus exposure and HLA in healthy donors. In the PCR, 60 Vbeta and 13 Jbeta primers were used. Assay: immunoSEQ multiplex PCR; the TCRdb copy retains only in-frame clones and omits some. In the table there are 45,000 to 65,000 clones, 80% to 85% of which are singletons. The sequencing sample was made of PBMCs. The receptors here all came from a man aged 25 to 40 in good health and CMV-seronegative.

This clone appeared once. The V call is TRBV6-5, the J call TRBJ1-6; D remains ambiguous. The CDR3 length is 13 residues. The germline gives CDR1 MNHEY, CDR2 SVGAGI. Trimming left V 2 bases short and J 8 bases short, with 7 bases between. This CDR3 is CASSYSQDSPLHF. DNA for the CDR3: TGTGCCAGCAGTTACAGCCAGGATTCACCCCTCCACTTT.

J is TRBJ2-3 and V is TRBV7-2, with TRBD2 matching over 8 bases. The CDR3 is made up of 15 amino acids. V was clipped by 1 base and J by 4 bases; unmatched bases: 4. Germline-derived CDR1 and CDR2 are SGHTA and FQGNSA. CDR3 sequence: CASSLGGLASDTQYF. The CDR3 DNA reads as TGTGCCAGCAGCTTAGGCGGACTAGCATCAGATACGCAGTATTTT.